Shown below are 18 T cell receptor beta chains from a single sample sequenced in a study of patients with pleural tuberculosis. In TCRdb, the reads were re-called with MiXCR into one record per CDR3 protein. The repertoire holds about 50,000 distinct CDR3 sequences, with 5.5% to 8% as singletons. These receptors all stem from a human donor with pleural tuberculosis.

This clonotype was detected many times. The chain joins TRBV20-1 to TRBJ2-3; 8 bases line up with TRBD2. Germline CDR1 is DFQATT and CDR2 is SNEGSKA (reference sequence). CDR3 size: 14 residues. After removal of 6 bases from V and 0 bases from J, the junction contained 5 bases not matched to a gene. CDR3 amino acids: CSAGAGDSTDTQYF. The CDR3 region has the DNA TGCAGTGCCGGAGCGGGGGACAGCACAGATACGCAGTATTTT.

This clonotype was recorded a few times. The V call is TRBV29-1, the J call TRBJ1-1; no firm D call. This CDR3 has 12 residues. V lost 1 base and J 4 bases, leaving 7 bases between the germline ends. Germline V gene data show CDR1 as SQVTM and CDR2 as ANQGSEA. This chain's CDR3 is CSVEGRSTEAFF. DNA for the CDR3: TGCAGCGTTGAAGGGCGAAGCACTGAAGCTTTCTTT.

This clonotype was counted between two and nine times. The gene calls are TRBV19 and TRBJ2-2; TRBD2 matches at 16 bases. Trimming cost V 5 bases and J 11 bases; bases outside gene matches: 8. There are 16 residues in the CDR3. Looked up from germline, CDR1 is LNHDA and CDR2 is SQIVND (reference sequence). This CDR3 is CASSPGTSGRASELFF. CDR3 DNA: TGTGCCAGTAGTCCCGGGACTAGCGGGAGGGCCAGTGAGCTGTTTTTT.

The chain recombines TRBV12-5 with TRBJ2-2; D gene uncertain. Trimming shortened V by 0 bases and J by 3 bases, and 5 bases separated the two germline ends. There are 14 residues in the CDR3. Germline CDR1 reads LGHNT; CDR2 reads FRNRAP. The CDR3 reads CASGLVIDTGELFF. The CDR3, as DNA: TGTGCTAGTGGTTTGGTAATCGACACCGGGGAGCTGTTTTTT.

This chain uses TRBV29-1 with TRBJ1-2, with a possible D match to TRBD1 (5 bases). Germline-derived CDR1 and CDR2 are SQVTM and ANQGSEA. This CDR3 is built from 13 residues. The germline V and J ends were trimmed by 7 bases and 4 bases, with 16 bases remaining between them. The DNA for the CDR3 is TGCAGCGCATACCAGGGAAGTGGCTATGGCTACACCTTC. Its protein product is CSAYQGSGYGYTF.

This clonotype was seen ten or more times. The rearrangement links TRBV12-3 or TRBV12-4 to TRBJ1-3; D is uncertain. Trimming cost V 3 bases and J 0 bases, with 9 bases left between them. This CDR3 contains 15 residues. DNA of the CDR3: TGTGCCAGCAGTTTGGCGCCGAGCTCTGGAAACACCATATATTTT. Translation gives CASSLAPSSGNTIYF.

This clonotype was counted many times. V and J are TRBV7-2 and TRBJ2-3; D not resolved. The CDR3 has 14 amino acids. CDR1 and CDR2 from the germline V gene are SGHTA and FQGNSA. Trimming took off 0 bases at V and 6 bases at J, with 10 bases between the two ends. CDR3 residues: CASSLALVGDTQYF. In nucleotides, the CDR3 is TGTGCCAGCAGCTTAGCTTTGGTCGGGGATACGCAGTATTTT. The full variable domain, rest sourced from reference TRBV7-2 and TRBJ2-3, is GAGVSQSPSNKVTEKGKDVELRCDPISGHTALYWYRQSLGQGLEFLIYFQGNSAPDKSGLPSDRFSAERTGGSVSTLTIQRTQQEDSAVYLCASSLALVGDTQYFGPGTRLTVL.

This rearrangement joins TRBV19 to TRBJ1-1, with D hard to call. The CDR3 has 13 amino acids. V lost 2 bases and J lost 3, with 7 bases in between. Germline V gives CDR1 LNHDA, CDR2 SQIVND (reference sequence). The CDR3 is CASSISLYTEAFF. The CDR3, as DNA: TGTGCCAGTAGTATATCGCTATACACTGAAGCTTTCTTT. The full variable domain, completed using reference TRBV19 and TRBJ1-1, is DGGITQSPKYLFRKEGQNVTLSCEQNLNHDAMYWYRQDPGQGLRLIYYSQIVNDFQKGDIAEGYSVSREKKESFPLTVTSAQKNPTAFYLCASSISLYTEAFFGQGTRLTVV.

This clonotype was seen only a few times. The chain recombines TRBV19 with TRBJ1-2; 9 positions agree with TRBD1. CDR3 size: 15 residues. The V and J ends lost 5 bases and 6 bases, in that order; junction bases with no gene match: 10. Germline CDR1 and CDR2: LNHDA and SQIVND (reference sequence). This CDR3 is CASSASGTGFNGYTF. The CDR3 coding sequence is TGTGCCAGTAGTGCTTCCGGGACAGGGTTCAATGGCTACACCTTC.

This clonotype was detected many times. DNA of the CDR3: TGTGCCAGCAGCTTCGAGGGAGGAGATACGCAGTATTTT. Translating it yields CASSFEGGDTQYF. V usage is TRBV11-1 and J usage is TRBJ2-3, with D possibly TRBD2 on 6 matching bases. Trimming cost V 3 bases and J 5 bases, with 9 bases left between them. Germline CDR1 reads SGHAT; CDR2 reads FQDESV (reference sequence). This CDR3 region has 13 residues.

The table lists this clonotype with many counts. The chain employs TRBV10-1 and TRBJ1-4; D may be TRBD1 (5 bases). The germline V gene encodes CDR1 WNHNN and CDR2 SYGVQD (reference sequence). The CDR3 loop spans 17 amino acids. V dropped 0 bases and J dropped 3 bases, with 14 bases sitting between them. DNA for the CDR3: TGCGCCAGCAGTGAGTCGAACTATGGGGCGTCTAATGAAAAACTGTTTTTT. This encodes CASSESNYGASNEKLFF.

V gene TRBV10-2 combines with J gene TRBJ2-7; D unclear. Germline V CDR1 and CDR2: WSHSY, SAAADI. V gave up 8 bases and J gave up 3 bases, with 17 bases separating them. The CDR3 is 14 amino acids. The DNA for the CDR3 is TGCGCCAGCGGTTTAGTTCTGGGAAACTACGAGCAGTACTTC. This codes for CASGLVLGNYEQYF.

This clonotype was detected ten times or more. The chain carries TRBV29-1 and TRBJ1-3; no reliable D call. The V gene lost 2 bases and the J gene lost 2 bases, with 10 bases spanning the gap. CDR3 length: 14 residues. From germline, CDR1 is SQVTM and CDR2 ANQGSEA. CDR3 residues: CSVEISDPGNTIYF. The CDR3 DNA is TGCAGCGTTGAAATCTCGGACCCTGGAAACACCATATATTTT.

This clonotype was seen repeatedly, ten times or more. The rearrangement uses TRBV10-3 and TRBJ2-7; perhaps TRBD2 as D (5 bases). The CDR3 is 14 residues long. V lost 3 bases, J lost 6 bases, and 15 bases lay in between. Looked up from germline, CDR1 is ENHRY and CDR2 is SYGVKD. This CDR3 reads CAISDRTVGGEQYV. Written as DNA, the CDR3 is TGTGCCATCAGTGATCGCACAGTCGGAGGCGAGCAGTACGTC.

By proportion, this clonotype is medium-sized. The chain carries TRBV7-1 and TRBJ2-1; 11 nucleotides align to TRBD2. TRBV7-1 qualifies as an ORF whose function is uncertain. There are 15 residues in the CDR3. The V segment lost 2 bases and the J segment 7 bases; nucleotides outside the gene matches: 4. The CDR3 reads CASSSLLAGANEQFF. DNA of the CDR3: TGTGCCAGCAGCTCATTACTAGCGGGAGCGAATGAGCAGTTCTTC.

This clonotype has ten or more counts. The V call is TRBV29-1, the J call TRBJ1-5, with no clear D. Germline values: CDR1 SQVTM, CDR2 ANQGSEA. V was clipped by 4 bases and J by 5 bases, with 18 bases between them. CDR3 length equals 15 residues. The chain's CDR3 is CSVGDGLTPDQPQHF. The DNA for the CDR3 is TGCAGCGTTGGAGACGGTTTGACCCCAGATCAGCCCCAGCATTTT.

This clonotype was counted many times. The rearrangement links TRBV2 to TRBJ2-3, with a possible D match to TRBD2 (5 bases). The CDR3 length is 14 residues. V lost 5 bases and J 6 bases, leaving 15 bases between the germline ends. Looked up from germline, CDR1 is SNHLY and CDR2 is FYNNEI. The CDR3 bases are TGTGCCAGCAGTCAAAGCCAGCGGAGGGATACGCAGTATTTT. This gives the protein CASSQSQRRDTQYF.

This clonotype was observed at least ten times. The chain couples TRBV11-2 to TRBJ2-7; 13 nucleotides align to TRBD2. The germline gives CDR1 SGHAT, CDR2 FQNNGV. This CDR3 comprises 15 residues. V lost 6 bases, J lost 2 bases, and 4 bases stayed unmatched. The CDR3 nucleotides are TGTGCCAGCAGTTCTACTAGCGGGAGGGCCTACGAGCAGTACGTC. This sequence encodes CASSSTSGRAYEQYV.